This TCR beta chain was sequenced for a study of a mutant IDH1 vaccine in newly diagnosed glioma. Study-level background: Patients came in for eight vaccinations, in weeks 1, 3, 5, 7, 11, 15, 19 and 23. In some groups vaccination began 4-6 weeks post-radiotherapy; others received it with temozolomide.

Trimming removed 3 bases at V and 1 base at J, with 9 bases between. The CDR3 is 14 residues long. Germline V gene data show CDR1 as SEHNR and CDR2 as FQNEAQ (reference sequence). TCRdb keeps only in-frame clones here, not all; method: immunoSEQ multiplex PCR. The table records fewer than 75,000 clones, roughly 84% of them present only once. Time point: week 11, during vaccination. Topical imiquimod was applied with each vaccine dose, which held 300 ug of mutant IDH1 20-mer peptide. Those who donated had recent WHO grade 3 or 4 IDH1-mutant, ATRX-lost astrocytomas. For this clone: Its antigen is as yet unknown.

The TCR originated in a woman aged 50 to 65 with glioma. This sequence joins TRBV7-9 and TRBJ1-1; TRBD1 is a possible D gene (5 bases). The sequences come from PBMCs, collected from a glioma patient whose treatment included an IDH1 peptide vaccine. The CDR3, as DNA: TGTGCCAGCAGCTTGACAGAGTCGAACACTGAAGCTTTCTTT. It specifies CASSLTESNTEAFF.